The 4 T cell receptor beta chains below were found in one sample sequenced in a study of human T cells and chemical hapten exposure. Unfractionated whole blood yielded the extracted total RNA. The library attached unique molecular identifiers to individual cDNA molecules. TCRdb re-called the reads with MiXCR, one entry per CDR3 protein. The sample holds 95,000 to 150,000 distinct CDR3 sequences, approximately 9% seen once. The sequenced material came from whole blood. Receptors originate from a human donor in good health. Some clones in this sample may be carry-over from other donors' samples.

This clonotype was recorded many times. The CDR3 DNA sequence: TGCGCCAGCAGCCTAGCCGGCGGGCCTTACGAGCAGTACTTC. It encodes CASSLAGGPYEQYF. The V gene is TRBV4-1, the J gene TRBJ2-7, with D tentatively TRBD2 (5 bases). Looked up from germline, CDR1 is MGHRA and CDR2 is YSYEKL. There are 14 residues in the CDR3. Trimming took 4 bases from V and 4 from J, leaving 14 bases between them.

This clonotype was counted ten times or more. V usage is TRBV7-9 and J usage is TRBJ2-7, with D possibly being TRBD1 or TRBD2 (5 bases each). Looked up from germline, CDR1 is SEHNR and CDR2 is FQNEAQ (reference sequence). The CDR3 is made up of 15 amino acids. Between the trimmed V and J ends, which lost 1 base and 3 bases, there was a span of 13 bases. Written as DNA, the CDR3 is TGTGCCAGCAGCTTAGTCAGGGACGGAGACTACGAGCAGTACTTC. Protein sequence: CASSLVRDGDYEQYF.

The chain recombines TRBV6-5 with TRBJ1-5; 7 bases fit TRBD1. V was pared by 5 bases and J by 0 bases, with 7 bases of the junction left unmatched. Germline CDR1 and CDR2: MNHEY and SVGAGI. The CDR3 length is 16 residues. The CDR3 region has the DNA TGTGCCAGCAGTCGGACAGGCAGTTATAGCAATCAGCCCCAGCATTTT. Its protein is CASSRTGSYSNQPQHF.

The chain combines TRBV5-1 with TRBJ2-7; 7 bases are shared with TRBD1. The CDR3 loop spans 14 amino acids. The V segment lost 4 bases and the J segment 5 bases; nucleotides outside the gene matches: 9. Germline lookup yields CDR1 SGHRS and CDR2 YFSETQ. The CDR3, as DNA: TGCGCCAGCAGCCCGGATCGACAGGGCCACGAGCAGTACTTC. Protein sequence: CASSPDRQGHEQYF.